Below, 25 T cell receptor beta chains from the same sample are listed, as sequenced in a study of blood T cell repertoires in COVID-19. This table comes from immunoSEQ multiplex PCR, and its TCRdb copy is limited to in-frame clones, with some not included. This sample has about 270,000 clones, with roughly 90% found just once. Specimen: PBMCs or T cells enriched from blood (not recorded which). The receptor source for this set is a woman in her thirties who had recovered from COVID-19.

The V call is TRBV5-4, the J call TRBJ2-3, with 10 bases aligning to TRBD2. The germline CDR1 and CDR2 sequences are SGHNT and YYREEE (reference sequence). Unmatched junction bases numbered 15, after V lost 6 bases and J lost 2 bases. The CDR3 contains 18 residues. CDR3 amino acids: CASTLGSSGGFFTDTQYF. The CDR3 DNA is TGTGCCAGCACCCTGGGCTCTAGCGGGGGATTTTTCACAGATACGCAGTATTTT.

This clone was counted a single time. The rearrangement uses TRBV10-3 and TRBJ2-7; the match to TRBD1 covers 10 bases. The CDR3 spans 14 residues. With V trimmed by 4 bases and J by 2 bases, 2 bases remained unmatched. Germline loops: CDR1 ENHRY, CDR2 SYGVKD. The CDR3 coding sequence is TGTGCCATCAGTGGGGACAGGGGCGCCTACGAGCAGTACTTC. The encoded protein is CAISGDRGAYEQYF.

This clone was observed a few times. The rearrangement joins TRBV24-1 to TRBJ1-5; 8 bases map to TRBD1. The germline gives CDR1 KGHDR, CDR2 SFDVKD. The CDR3 contains 19 residues. After removal of 1 base from V and 0 bases from J, the junction contained 10 bases not matched to a gene. The chain's CDR3 is CATSDFTRDRTYSNQPQHF. CDR3 nucleotides: TGTGCCACCAGTGATTTCACCCGGGACAGGACCTATAGCAATCAGCCCCAGCATTTT.

The chain combines TRBV5-1 with TRBJ2-3; 7 bases are shared with TRBD2. CDR1 is SGHRS and CDR2 is YFSETQ in the germline V gene. V was pared by 3 bases and J by 11 bases, with 9 bases of the junction left unmatched. The CDR3 sequence is 13 residues long. This chain's CDR3 is CASSSAGDRLQYF. CDR3 in DNA: TGCGCCAGCAGCTCGGCGGGAGATCGGCTGCAGTATTTT. Filled out from reference TRBV5-1 and TRBJ2-3, the complete variable domain reads KAGVTQTPRYLIKTRGQQVTLSCSPISGHRSVSWYQQTPGQGLQFLFEYFSETQRNKGNFPGRFSGRQFSNSRSEMNVSTLELGDSALYLCASSSAGDRLQYFGPGTRLTVL.

This chain uses TRBV7-2 with TRBJ1-1, with D uncertain. Germline CDR1 reads SGHTA; CDR2 reads FQGNSA. The CDR3 has 14 amino acids. Trimming shortened V by 5 bases and J by 0 bases, and 10 bases separated the two germline ends. The CDR3 sequence: CASSLPSVNTEAFF. Here the CDR3 DNA reads TGTGCCAGCAGCCTCCCGAGCGTGAACACTGAAGCTTTCTTT.

The genes are TRBV4-1 and TRBJ2-7; D might be TRBD2 (5 bases). CDR3 length: 12 residues. V dropped 2 bases and J dropped 13 bases, with 15 bases sitting between them. Germline V gene data show CDR1 as MGHRA and CDR2 as YSYEKL. In nucleotides, the CDR3 is TGCGCCAGCAGCCAATTTGGCTTGGGGAGATACTTC. It yields the protein CASSQFGLGRYF.

The rearrangement links TRBV9 to TRBJ2-2; weak D call: TRBD2 (5 bases). Germline CDR1 is SGDLS and CDR2 is YYNGEE. This CDR3 region has 14 residues. Trimming stripped 6 bases from V and 2 bases from J, with 11 bases between. In DNA form, the CDR3 reads TGTGCCAGCAACAGCCGGGAAAACACCGGGGAGCTGTTTTTT. Translated: CASNSRENTGELFF.

V gene TRBV27 combines with J gene TRBJ1-5; D not certain. Germline V CDR1 and CDR2: MNHEY, SMNVEV (reference sequence). The CDR3 spans 12 residues. Trimming removed 5 bases at V and 4 bases at J, with 6 bases between. The CDR3: CASSPPNQPQHF. CDR3 DNA: TGTGCCAGCAGTCCCCCAAATCAGCCCCAGCATTTT.

This chain uses TRBV19 with TRBJ1-1, with D maybe TRBD1 (6 bases). Looked up from germline, CDR1 is LNHDA and CDR2 is SQIVND (reference sequence). V was trimmed by 7 bases and J by 4 bases, leaving 22 bases between them. CDR3 length: 16 amino acids. For the CDR3, the DNA is TGTGCCAGTAACAGGGAAGCACGACGAACTAGCACTGAAGCTTTCTTT. It yields the protein CASNREARRTSTEAFF.

The count of this clone is one. This rearrangement joins TRBV9 to TRBJ2-7; D unresolved. Germline V gene data show CDR1 as SGDLS and CDR2 as YYNGEE. This CDR3 spans 15 amino acids. Trimming stripped 4 bases from V and 3 bases from J, with 17 bases between. CDR3 protein: CASSSTGLSGYEQYF. CDR3 bases: TGTGCCAGCAGCTCGACCGGGTTAAGTGGCTACGAGCAGTACTTC.

The chain links TRBV9 to TRBJ1-5; D possibly corresponds to TRBD1 (6 bases). This CDR3 is 14 amino acids long. The V end lost 0 bases, the J end lost 3 bases, and 7 bases lay between the germline ends. Germline CDR1 SGDLS, CDR2 YYNGEE. CDR3 residues: CASSVEGVNQPQHF. The CDR3 region has the DNA TGTGCCAGCAGCGTAGAGGGGGTCAATCAGCCCCAGCATTTT.

The V gene is TRBV27, the J gene TRBJ2-3; no firm D call. CDR1 is MNHEY, CDR2 SMNVEV, per germline (reference sequence). Trimming cost V 5 bases and J 2 bases, with 14 bases left between them. This CDR3 has 15 amino acids. The CDR3 sequence is CASSQTRLLTDTQYF. CDR3 sequence (DNA): TGTGCCAGCAGTCAGACGAGGCTCCTCACAGATACGCAGTATTTT.

This clone came up a few times. This chain links TRBV7-2 with TRBJ1-2; D remains unclear. CDR3 length: 16 amino acids. Germline V gene sequence: CDR1 SGHTA, CDR2 FQGNSA. Trimming shortened V by 2 bases and J by 2 bases, and 15 bases separated the two germline ends. The DNA for the CDR3 is TGTGCCAGCAGCTTAAGTGGAGGGCCCCCAAACTATGGCTACACCTTC. Protein: CASSLSGGPPNYGYTF.

The chain has TRBV30 and TRBJ1-1; weak D call: TRBD1 (6 bases). The V gene's germline CDR1 is GTSNPN and CDR2 SVGIG (reference sequence). The CDR3 totals 11 residues. Trimming shortened V by 6 bases and J by 10 bases, and 15 bases separated the two germline ends. The CDR3 reads CACIGGLRAFF. DNA of the CDR3: TGTGCCTGTATTGGGGGCTTGAGAGCTTTCTTT. The full variable domain, its missing parts supplied by reference TRBV30 and TRBJ1-1, is SQTIHQWPATLVQPVGSPLSLECTVEGTSNPNLYWYRQAAGRGLQLLFYSVGIGQISSEVPQNLSASRPQDRQFILSSKKLLLSDSGFYLCACIGGLRAFFGQGTRLTVV.

The rearrangement uses TRBV6-2 or TRBV6-3 and TRBJ2-1; a possible D gene is TRBD1 (5 bases). The germline V and J ends were trimmed by 1 base and 7 bases, with 11 bases remaining between them. Germline CDR1 reads MNHEY; CDR2 reads SVGEGT. CDR3 size: 14 residues. This CDR3 is CASSYWGASNEQFF. DNA of the CDR3: TGTGCCAGCAGTTACTGGGGCGCATCGAATGAGCAGTTCTTC.

The count of this clone is one. The CDR3: CASSQGVSNQPQHF. CDR3 bases: TGCGCCAGCAGCCAAGGCGTTAGCAATCAGCCCCAGCATTTT. The V gene is TRBV4-1, the J gene TRBJ1-5; D remains ambiguous. The V end was cut by 1 base, the J end by 0 bases, with 4 bases between. CDR3 length equals 14 residues. CDR1 and CDR2 from the germline V gene are MGHRA and YSYEKL.

This clone is a singleton in its sample. J is TRBJ1-2 and V is TRBV12-3 or TRBV12-4; D gene uncertain. Between the trimmed V and J ends, which lost 4 bases and 0 bases, there was a span of 3 bases. The CDR3 has 12 residues. The CDR3 spells CASSSTNYGYTF. As DNA, the CDR3 is TGTGCCAGCAGTTCTACTAACTATGGCTACACCTTC.

The chain joins TRBV4-1 to TRBJ2-3, with no clear D. The germline V and J ends were trimmed by 7 bases and 5 bases, with 16 bases remaining between them. CDR1 MGHRA and CDR2 YSYEKL come from the germline V gene. The CDR3 is 14 amino acids. The CDR3 DNA is TGCGCCAGCACCGCAACTACTCAGTTAGATACGCAGTATTTT. Protein: CASTATTQLDTQYF.

This sequence joins TRBV28 and TRBJ1-1; D unresolved. With 5 bases removed from V and 0 bases from J, the gap between germline ends came to 10 bases. The CDR3 spans 14 residues. Germline V lookup: CDR1 MDHEN, CDR2 SYDVKM. CDR3 amino acids: CASSPPHLNTEAFF. CDR3 in DNA: TGTGCCAGCAGTCCCCCACATCTGAACACTGAAGCTTTCTTT.

This clone was picked up one time. This sequence joins TRBV24-1 and TRBJ2-3, with 8 nucleotides matching TRBD2. The CDR3 loop spans 17 amino acids. Germline assignment: CDR1 KGHDR and CDR2 SFDVKD. V was pared by 4 bases and J by 2 bases, with 10 bases of the junction left unmatched. The CDR3 reads CATSDPLRAGATDTQYF. CDR3 sequence (DNA): TGTGCCACCAGTGACCCCCTTAGAGCGGGAGCCACAGATACGCAGTATTTT.

The genes are TRBV4-3 and TRBJ1-2; D gene uncertain. CDR1 is LGHNA and CDR2 is YSLEER in the germline V gene. The germline V and J ends were trimmed by 0 bases and 4 bases, with 18 bases remaining between them. The CDR3 has 17 residues. CDR3 sequence: CASSQELGTSTFYGYTF. The CDR3 DNA is TGCGCCAGCAGCCAAGAGTTGGGCACCAGCACTTTCTATGGCTACACCTTC.

This chain joins TRBV7-8 and TRBJ2-7; 8 bases line up with TRBD1. The CDR3 is 17 residues long. Trimming at V came to 1 base and at J to 1 base, leaving 9 bases not matched to a gene. Germline CDR1 reads SGHVS; CDR2 reads FQNEAQ. The CDR3 loop reads CASSLGDRFYPSYEQYF. CDR3 sequence (DNA): TGTGCCAGCAGCTTAGGGGACAGGTTTTACCCTTCCTACGAGCAGTACTTC.

This chain links TRBV2 with TRBJ2-6, with a weak D call TRBD2 (6 bases). V gave up 8 bases and J gave up 10 bases, with 6 bases separating them. CDR1 and CDR2 (germline): SNHLY, FYNNEI. The CDR3 is 10 residues long. Written as DNA, the CDR3 is TGTGCCAGCGGGGGGAACGTCCTGACTTTC. As protein: CASGGNVLTF.

V usage is TRBV27 and J usage is TRBJ1-1, with 7 bases that match TRBD1. The CDR3 runs 14 residues. Germline V gene data show CDR1 as MNHEY and CDR2 as SMNVEV (reference sequence). The V and J ends lost 3 bases and 1 base, in that order; junction bases with no gene match: 2. The CDR3 DNA is TGTGCCAGCAGTTTCAGGGGGAAGAACACTGAAGCTTTCTTT. This encodes CASSFRGKNTEAFF.

This chain uses TRBV29-1 with TRBJ1-6; 9 nucleotides match TRBD1. Trimming at V came to 7 bases and at J to 7 bases, leaving 2 bases not matched to a gene. This CDR3 is built from 12 residues. Germline V CDR1 and CDR2: SQVTM, ANQGSEA. In nucleotides, the CDR3 is TGCAGCGCCGGGACAGGGAATTCACCCCTCCACTTT. Amino acid sequence: CSAGTGNSPLHF.